What follows are 18 T cell receptor beta chains derived from one specimen sequenced in a study of graft-versus-host responses after intestinal transplantation. What these receptors recognize is not known. Sequencing was performed with immunoSEQ multiplex PCR; in TCRdb, only in-frame clones are kept and a portion is missing. The sample lists about 100,000 clones, less than 90% occurring once. This specimen was unstimulated CD4+ T cells sorted from spleen or lymph node cells, taken before transplant. These TCRs come from a human donor who was the organ donor for an intestinal transplant.

The J gene is TRBJ1-5, the V gene TRBV30; 8 nucleotides align to TRBD1. V was clipped by 5 bases and J by 3 bases; unmatched bases: 3. Per germline, CDR1 GTSNPN and CDR2 SVGIG (reference sequence). This CDR3 contains 13 residues. CDR3: CAWAGGPNQPQHF. CDR3 DNA sequence: TGTGCCTGGGCAGGGGGCCCCAATCAGCCCCAGCATTTT.

V usage is TRBV18 and J usage is TRBJ2-3; possible D gene TRBD1, 7 bases. The CDR3 is made up of 15 amino acids. Germline V gene data show CDR1 as KGHSH and CDR2 as LQKENI. V was pared by 7 bases and J by 5 bases, with 19 bases between. The CDR3 DNA is TGTGCCAGCTTCAGGAGGGACAGCGAACGAGATACGCAGTATTTT. Translation gives CASFRRDSERDTQYF.

The genes are TRBV6-6 and TRBJ1-5; a possible D gene is TRBD1 (5 bases). CDR1 MNHNY and CDR2 SVGAGI come from the germline V gene (reference sequence). V lost 3 bases to trimming and J lost 3 bases, with 9 bases between them. This CDR3 has 14 residues. Here the CDR3 reads CASSYGGTNQPQHF. Written as DNA, the CDR3 is TGTGCCAGCAGTTATGGAGGGACCAATCAGCCCCAGCATTTT.

The CDR3 here is CASSLLGTDSPLHF. In DNA form, the CDR3 reads TGTGCCAGCAGTTTACTCGGGACAGATTCACCCCTCCACTTT. The V call is TRBV27, the J call TRBJ1-6; 7 nucleotides align to TRBD1. The CDR3 extends over 14 amino acids. The germline V gene has CDR1 MNHEY and CDR2 SMNVEV (reference sequence). V was pared by 2 bases and J by 8 bases, with 3 bases of the junction left unmatched.

This clone was recorded only once. The gene calls are TRBV30 and TRBJ2-6; the D is unclear. Trimming shortened V by 7 bases and J by 0 bases, and 19 bases separated the two germline ends. CDR3 length: 17 residues. The germline V gene encodes CDR1 GTSNPN and CDR2 SVGIG (reference sequence). The CDR3 protein is CAFDSGATISGANVLTF. The CDR3, as DNA: TGTGCCTTTGACTCAGGAGCAACGATCTCTGGGGCCAACGTCCTGACTTTC.

V and J are TRBV30 and TRBJ1-2; the D gene is possibly TRBD1 (6 bases). V gave up 7 bases and J gave up 4 bases, with 19 bases separating them. Germline CDR1 is GTSNPN and CDR2 is SVGIG (reference sequence). The CDR3 is 14 amino acids. The CDR3 spells CAFIGGAGGYGYTF. The CDR3 DNA reads TGTGCCTTTATCGGGGGGGCGGGAGGCTATGGCTACACCTTC.

The chain recombines TRBV7-9 with TRBJ2-2; 9 positions agree with TRBD2. V gave up 6 bases and J gave up 2 bases; unmatched junction bases: 7. The germline gives CDR1 SEHNR, CDR2 FQNEAQ (reference sequence). The CDR3 runs 16 residues. CDR3 amino acids: CASRKPGLANTGELFF. The CDR3 bases are TGTGCCAGCAGGAAACCGGGACTAGCAAACACCGGGGAGCTGTTTTTT.

This rearrangement joins TRBV6-1 to TRBJ1-3, with TRBD1 as a possible D gene (6 bases). The V end was cut by 6 bases, the J end by 4 bases, with 13 bases between. From germline, CDR1 is MNHNS and CDR2 SASEGT. The CDR3 is 14 amino acids. This CDR3 reads CASRYTGQGNTIYF. Here the CDR3 DNA reads TGTGCCAGCAGGTATACAGGGCAGGGAAACACCATATATTTT.

The chain links TRBV2 to TRBJ1-5; no reliable D call. This CDR3 has 15 residues. CDR1 and CDR2 (germline): SNHLY, FYNNEI. The V and J ends lost 3 bases and 1 base respectively, with 10 bases between them. CDR3 region: CASSEGGNSNQPQHF. The CDR3 DNA sequence: TGTGCCAGCAGTGAGGGTGGGAACAGCAATCAGCCCCAGCATTTT. Together with reference TRBV2 and TRBJ1-5, the CDR3 gives the full variable domain: EPEVTQTPSHQVTQMGQEVILRCVPISNHLYFYWYRQILGQKVEFLVSFYNNEISEKSEIFDDQFSVERPDGSNFTLKIRSTKLEDSAMYFCASSEGGNSNQPQHFGDGTRLSIL.

The chain carries TRBV28 and TRBJ1-2; perhaps TRBD1 as D (5 bases). Germline CDR1 and CDR2: MDHEN and SYDVKM. The CDR3 contains 14 residues. V was pared by 6 bases and J by 3 bases, with 14 bases between. The CDR3 loop reads CASRETGRYYGYTF. The CDR3 bases are TGTGCCAGCAGAGAAACGGGACGCTACTATGGCTACACCTTC.

This clone was observed once. This rearrangement joins TRBV11-2 to TRBJ2-7; 9 bases match TRBD1. CDR1 is SGHAT and CDR2 is FQNNGV in the germline V gene. The CDR3 is 15 residues long. The V segment lost 2 bases and the J segment 2 bases; nucleotides outside the gene matches: 4. The CDR3 coding sequence is TGTGCCAGCAGCTTAACAGGGGGCTCGACCTACGAGCAGTACTTC. Its protein product is CASSLTGGSTYEQYF.

The rearrangement joins TRBV10-3 to TRBJ1-3, with a tentative D call TRBD1 (5 bases). In germline, CDR1 is ENHRY, CDR2 SYGVKD. V lost 2 bases and J lost 2, with 13 bases in between. The CDR3 contains 16 residues. The CDR3 DNA reads as TGTGCCATCAGTGAGCCTACTGGGGCGGCTGGAAACACCATATATTTT. This gives the protein CAISEPTGAAGNTIYF.

CDR3 DNA sequence: TGTGCCAGCAGCCCTGACAGCTACTCTCTGAACACTGAAGCTTTCTTT. Residues: CASSPDSYSLNTEAFF. The V and J genes are TRBV28 and TRBJ1-1; D is possibly TRBD1 (5 bases). Germline loops: CDR1 MDHEN, CDR2 SYDVKM. The CDR3 length is 16 residues. Trimming pared 6 bases from V and 0 bases from J, leaving 17 bases between.

This chain connects TRBV4-1 to TRBJ2-1; 8 bases match TRBD1. This CDR3 has 15 amino acids. Germline CDR1 MGHRA, CDR2 YSYEKL. V dropped 3 bases and J dropped 7; count of bases not matched to a gene: 8. CDR3 sequence (DNA): TGCGCCAGCAGCCACCCAGGGGGCTTTGGTAATGAGCAGTTCTTC. The encoded protein is CASSHPGGFGNEQFF.

J is TRBJ1-5 and V is TRBV2; D might be TRBD1 (5 bases). The ends were cut back, 2 bases at V and 2 bases at J, with 10 bases in the middle. The CDR3 covers 15 residues. Germline V gene data show CDR1 as SNHLY and CDR2 as FYNNEI. CDR3 DNA sequence: TGTGCCAGCAGTGAACCCGGGACGCGCAATCAGCCCCAGCATTTT. Its translation is CASSEPGTRNQPQHF.

The rearrangement joins TRBV7-9 to TRBJ2-1, with 9 bases identical to TRBD2. V shed 5 bases and J 6 bases; nucleotides not matched to a gene: 11. CDR1 and CDR2 (germline): SEHNR, FQNEAQ (reference sequence). This CDR3 is built from 16 residues. CDR3 loop: CASSTPETSGSNEQFF. CDR3 DNA: TGTGCCAGCAGCACCCCCGAGACTAGCGGATCCAATGAGCAGTTCTTC.

The J gene is TRBJ2-5, the V gene TRBV10-1; D possibly corresponds to TRBD1 (6 bases). The J call may be in error: the DNA end matches TRBJ2-7 better. Germline V gene lookup returns CDR1 WNHNN and CDR2 SYGVQD (reference sequence). This CDR3 spans 14 amino acids. The chain's CDR3 is CASSKTGSTDEQYF. As DNA, the CDR3 is TGCGCCAGCAGTAAGACAGGCAGCACAGACGAGCAGTACTTC.

V gene TRBV30 combines with J gene TRBJ2-5; D unresolved. CDR3 length: 14 amino acids. Deletions cut 2 bases from V and 1 base from J, with 11 bases between. Germline CDR1 and CDR2: GTSNPN and SVGIG (reference sequence). CDR3 sequence reads: CAWSMLRRQETQYF. CDR3 bases: TGTGCCTGGAGTATGCTTCGTCGCCAAGAGACCCAGTACTTC.